This entry lists 4 T cell receptor beta chains sequenced from one sample in a study of shared clonotypes between healthy human individuals. Terminally differentiated effector memory CD45RA+ cells were left out of the naive CD8 fraction, which was CD45RO-negative and positively selected for CCR7. Clones were sequenced by immunoSEQ multiplex PCR, and TCRdb holds only the in-frame ones, with some missing. There are about 2.2 million clones in the sample; about 94% occur only once, and around 1.7% lies in the top ten. The specimen was naive CD8+ T cells from PBMCs. The receptors shown here come from a man between 18 and 29 years old in good health. Some clones in this sample may be carry-over from other donors' samples.

This chain's CDR3 is CASSSPTGGPLDEQFF. CDR3 nucleotides: TGTGCCAGCAGTTCTCCAACAGGGGGCCCTTTGGATGAGCAGTTCTTC. The J gene is TRBJ2-1, the V gene TRBV27, with 9 bases identical to TRBD1. Germline V lookup: CDR1 MNHEY, CDR2 SMNVEV (reference sequence). CDR3 length: 16 residues. Trimming took 4 bases from V and 8 from J; bases not matched to a gene: 12.

The chain uses TRBV2 and TRBJ2-7; D might be TRBD2 (5 bases). Trimming pared 6 bases from V and 6 bases from J, leaving 18 bases between. The CDR3 length is 14 residues. Germline loops: CDR1 SNHLY, CDR2 FYNNEI. CDR3 nucleotide sequence: TGTGCCAGCAGGGTCCCGGCAGGAGAGGGCGAGCAGTACTTC. This sequence encodes CASRVPAGEGEQYF.

The chain has TRBV27 and TRBJ2-2; 16 bases match TRBD2. Germline CDR1 reads MNHEY; CDR2 reads SMNVEV (reference sequence). The trim removed 4 bases at V and 6 bases at J, leaving 17 bases unmatched. This CDR3 is 21 amino acids long. CDR3 in amino acids: CASSSRQGASGLAGGPGELFF. CDR3 DNA: TGTGCCAGCAGTTCCCGACAGGGGGCGTCGGGACTAGCGGGAGGGCCCGGGGAGCTGTTTTTT.

The rearrangement joins TRBV18 to TRBJ2-3; 12 bases fit TRBD2. Per the germline V gene, CDR1 is KGHSH and CDR2 is LQKENI. The V and J ends lost 0 bases and 2 bases, in that order; junction bases with no gene match: 6. This CDR3 comprises 18 residues. This chain's CDR3 is CASSPPRLAGVNTDTQYF. In DNA, the CDR3 is TGTGCCAGCTCACCACCGCGACTAGCGGGAGTTAACACAGATACGCAGTATTTT.